The 24 T cell receptor beta chains listed next were all sequenced from one sample in a study of radiation and T cells in renal cell carcinoma (TCRdb year 2020). The sample's time point label is to be understood as: blood 4 weeks post-SBRT, at nephrectomy. The sample's treatment or condition, from its label and the paper: 15 Gy SBRT to primary tumor, nephrectomy 4 weeks later. The library relied on the immunoSEQ multiplex PCR assay. TCRdb mirrors the immuneACCESS table, restricted to in-frame sequences. Some clones are absent from its copies; in checked studies, under half trace to an unresolved V gene, and the reason for the others is unknown. The sample table contains fewer than 200,000 clones; only one count was recorded for approximately 90% of them. The ten top clones hold approximately 11% of the sample. The input for sequencing was blood, taken from a patient whose treatment included radiotherapy and nephrectomy. The receptors derive from a woman in her forties or fifties with renal cell carcinoma.

This chain links TRBV7-2 with TRBJ2-5; D is unclear. Deletions cut 5 bases from V and 2 bases from J, with 9 bases between. Per germline, CDR1 SGHTA and CDR2 FQGNSA. The CDR3 is 13 residues long. This CDR3 is CASSPHKQETQYF. CDR3 coding DNA: TGTGCCAGCAGCCCCCACAAGCAAGAGACCCAGTACTTC.

This CDR3 reads CASSLGGGRNEQYF. DNA of the CDR3: TGTGCCAGCAGCTTGGGAGGGGGGAGAAACGAGCAGTACTTC. V is TRBV13 and J is TRBJ2-7; weak D call: TRBD2 (7 bases). Germline assignment: CDR1 PRHDT and CDR2 FYEKMQ (reference sequence). The CDR3 has 14 amino acids. V dropped 3 bases and J dropped 5 bases, with 14 bases sitting between them.

The chain couples TRBV28 to TRBJ1-6; tentatively, D is TRBD1 (5 bases). Per the germline V gene, CDR1 is MDHEN and CDR2 is SYDVKM. V was shortened by 8 bases and J by 7 bases, with 18 bases between the two germline ends. This CDR3 region has 15 residues. The CDR3: CASGGADGRNSPLHF. The CDR3 DNA is TGTGCCAGCGGAGGGGCAGACGGAAGAAATTCACCCCTCCACTTT.

This clone has only a few counts. V usage is TRBV2 and J usage is TRBJ1-6, with 7 bases matching TRBD1. Germline V lookup: CDR1 SNHLY, CDR2 FYNNEI. Trimming cost V 6 bases and J 7 bases; bases outside gene matches: 9. The CDR3 extends over 15 amino acids. In DNA form, the CDR3 reads TGTGCCAGCAGATCATCCGGGACAGCCAATTCACCCCTCCACTTT. This encodes CASRSSGTANSPLHF.

The genes are TRBV2 and TRBJ2-4; tentatively, D is TRBD1 or TRBD2 (5 bases each). Germline V lookup: CDR1 SNHLY, CDR2 FYNNEI. The CDR3 extends over 15 amino acids. V lost 6 bases, J lost 0 bases, and 12 bases lay in between. The CDR3 sequence is CASRAGTVAKNIQYF. The CDR3 DNA follows: TGTGCCAGCAGGGCCGGGACCGTAGCCAAAAACATTCAGTACTTC.

The rearrangement joins TRBV4-2 to TRBJ2-5; D not certain. Per the germline V gene, CDR1 is LGHNA and CDR2 is YNFKEQ. The V gene lost 5 bases and the J gene lost 0 bases, with 10 bases spanning the gap. The CDR3 runs 14 residues. DNA for the CDR3: TGTGCCAGCAGCTGGCGGACGGACCAAGAGACCCAGTACTTC. Its translation: CASSWRTDQETQYF.

The V and J genes are TRBV6-1 and TRBJ1-5; a possible D gene is TRBD1 (5 bases). CDR1 is MNHNS, CDR2 SASEGT, per germline. CDR3 length equals 15 residues. With 3 bases removed from V and 4 bases from J, the gap between germline ends came to 13 bases. In DNA, the CDR3 is TGTGCCAGCAGTGACCTGTGGGGACCTAATCAGCCCCAGCATTTT. Translating gives CASSDLWGPNQPQHF.

V is TRBV19 and J is TRBJ1-1; D might be TRBD1 (5 bases). V lost 6 bases, J lost 7 bases, and 15 bases lay in between. The CDR3 is made up of 13 amino acids. Germline CDR1 and CDR2: LNHDA and SQIVND (reference sequence). The CDR3 sequence is CASSPQLGGEAFF. The CDR3 nucleotides are TGTGCCAGTAGCCCTCAGCTGGGGGGTGAAGCTTTCTTT.

The genes are TRBV6-5 and TRBJ2-3; D is uncertain. The CDR3 totals 14 residues. The V end was cut by 3 bases, the J end by 3 bases, with 10 bases between. Germline V lookup: CDR1 MNHEY, CDR2 SVGAGI. CDR3 loop: CASSYGLSTDTQYF. The CDR3 DNA is TGTGCCAGCAGTTATGGTCTGAGTACAGATACGCAGTATTTT.

The V gene is TRBV6-1, the J gene TRBJ1-6, with D perhaps matching TRBD1 (6 bases). Germline CDR1 and CDR2: MNHNS and SASEGT. Trimming pared 2 bases from V and 9 bases from J, leaving 17 bases between. The CDR3 is 16 amino acids. CDR3 sequence: CASSERGEGSGSPLHF. CDR3 coding DNA: TGTGCCAGCAGTGAAAGGGGGGAAGGGTCGGGTTCACCCCTCCACTTT.

This sequence joins TRBV29-1 and TRBJ1-2; 9 nucleotides agree with TRBD1. The CDR3 loop spans 14 amino acids. J lost 6 bases, V lost 8 bases, and 13 bases had no gene match. Looked up from germline, CDR1 is SQVTM and CDR2 is ANQGSEA. CDR3 DNA sequence: TGCAGCTCAACCCGGGGACAGGGCAAACATGGCTACACCTTC. Translated, it gives CSSTRGQGKHGYTF.

This clone was observed a single time. The chain couples TRBV11-2 to TRBJ2-5; TRBD1 or TRBD2 may be the D gene (5 bases each). CDR1 and CDR2 from the germline V gene are SGHAT and FQNNGV. The CDR3 covers 15 residues. Trimming took 3 bases from V and 2 from J, leaving 13 bases between them. This chain's CDR3 is CASSLVGANQETQYF. In DNA form, the CDR3 reads TGTGCCAGCAGCTTGGTCGGGGCGAATCAAGAGACCCAGTACTTC.

This chain connects TRBV18 to TRBJ1-1; possibly TRBD1 for D (5 bases). The V end lost 3 bases, the J end lost 5 bases, and 16 bases lay between the germline ends. The CDR3 length is 15 residues. Germline lookup yields CDR1 KGHSH and CDR2 LQKENI. The CDR3 nucleotides read TGTGCCAGCTCACCCCCTGCAGGGTCCGGAACTGAAGCTTTCTTT. Translated, it gives CASSPPAGSGTEAFF.

The CDR3 DNA follows: TGTGCCATCAGGCGGGCAGGGGAGAACACTGAAGCTTTCTTT. Its translation is CAIRRAGENTEAFF. This chain links TRBV10-3 with TRBJ1-1; TRBD1 might be the D (6 bases). CDR3 length: 14 amino acids. Germline loops: CDR1 ENHRY, CDR2 SYGVKD. Between the trimmed V and J ends, which lost 6 bases and 1 base, there was a span of 12 bases.

This clone was seen a few times. The chain is built from TRBV2 and TRBJ1-5; 7 bases are a match to TRBD1. The CDR3 sequence is 15 residues long. Germline V gene sequence: CDR1 SNHLY, CDR2 FYNNEI. Trimming took 6 bases from V and 6 from J; bases not matched to a gene: 11. For the CDR3, the DNA is TGTGCCAGCAGACCCGACAGGGACGAAATTCAGCCCCAGCATTTT. Protein product: CASRPDRDEIQPQHF.

The V gene is TRBV7-2, the J gene TRBJ1-4; 9 bases are a match to TRBD1. Germline CDR1 and CDR2: SGHTA and FQGNSA. The ends lost 5 bases at V and 8 bases at J; junction bases unmatched: 6. This CDR3 has 14 residues. The CDR3 DNA sequence: TGTGCCAGCAGCAAACAGGGGGCAGGGGAAAAACTGTTTTTT. Translation: CASSKQGAGEKLFF.

The chain has TRBV15 and TRBJ1-1; D is unclear. CDR3 length: 16 amino acids. Looked up from germline, CDR1 is LNHNV and CDR2 is YYDKDF (reference sequence). The V end lost 0 bases, the J end lost 2 bases, and 13 bases lay between the germline ends. CDR3 residues: CATSRDGLLLNTEAFF. Here the CDR3 DNA reads TGTGCCACCAGCAGAGATGGTTTACTTTTAAACACTGAAGCTTTCTTT.

Details on this clone: The identical CDR3 is also encoded by other nucleotide sequences in the sample. The CDR3: CASSVGQLLNTEAFF. The DNA for the CDR3 is TGTGCCAGCAGCGTCGGACAGCTTTTGAACACTGAAGCTTTCTTT. The chain combines TRBV9 with TRBJ1-1; possibly TRBD1 for D (6 bases). The ends were cut back, 2 bases at V and 0 bases at J, with 11 bases in the middle. The CDR3 sequence is 15 residues long. The germline CDR1 and CDR2 sequences are SGDLS and YYNGEE.

The genes are TRBV5-1 and TRBJ1-5; the D is unclear. Per germline, CDR1 SGHRS and CDR2 YFSETQ. The CDR3 loop spans 13 amino acids. Trimming stripped 5 bases from V and 2 bases from J, with 8 bases between. The CDR3 DNA reads as TGCGCCAGCAGTCCTGGGGGCAATCAGCCCCAGCATTTT. The encoded protein is CASSPGGNQPQHF.

The chain has TRBV9 and TRBJ2-2, with 11 bases aligning to TRBD2. Germline-derived CDR1 and CDR2 are SGDLS and YYNGEE. Germline trimming cut 4 bases from V and 6 bases from J; bases unmatched to any gene: 2. The CDR3 spans 14 residues. This CDR3 reads CASSLAGGPGELFF. CDR3 nucleotide sequence: TGTGCCAGCAGCTTAGCGGGGGGGCCCGGGGAGCTGTTTTTT.

The rearrangement joins TRBV9 to TRBJ1-2; TRBD1 aligns across 7 bases. V shed 3 bases, J shed 4 bases, and the junction held 12 bases outside the gene matches. The CDR3 is made up of 16 amino acids. Germline CDR1 SGDLS, CDR2 YYNGEE. This chain's CDR3 is CASSASAADRVYGYTF. The CDR3 DNA reads as TGTGCCAGCAGCGCCTCTGCGGCAGACAGGGTCTATGGCTACACCTTC.

The gene calls are TRBV5-6 and TRBJ1-1; D unresolved. Germline values: CDR1 SGHDT, CDR2 YYEEEE. The V end lost 4 bases, the J end lost 0 bases, and 19 bases lay between the germline ends. The CDR3 is 17 amino acids. The chain's CDR3 is CASSPRWVSFLNTEAFF. Written as DNA, the CDR3 is TGTGCCAGCAGCCCCCGGTGGGTTTCTTTTTTGAACACTGAAGCTTTCTTT.

This sequence joins TRBV30 and TRBJ1-4, with a weak D call TRBD1 (5 bases). CDR1 and CDR2 (germline): GTSNPN, SVGIG (reference sequence). Trimming took 2 bases from V and 0 from J, leaving 10 bases between them. The CDR3 spans 15 residues. CDR3 in amino acids: CAWSSGFPTNEKLFF. The CDR3 coding sequence is TGTGCCTGGAGTTCAGGGTTCCCAACTAATGAAAAACTGTTTTTT.

This clone was seen just once. The J gene is TRBJ2-7, the V gene TRBV7-2, with D perhaps matching TRBD2 (6 bases). The CDR3 has 15 amino acids. Between the trimmed V and J ends, which lost 1 base and 5 bases, there was a span of 15 bases. The germline V gene has CDR1 SGHTA and CDR2 FQGNSA. Here the CDR3 DNA reads TGTGCCAGCAGCTTAGGGGCGGGACCAGGGCACGAGCAGTACTTC. It encodes CASSLGAGPGHEQYF.